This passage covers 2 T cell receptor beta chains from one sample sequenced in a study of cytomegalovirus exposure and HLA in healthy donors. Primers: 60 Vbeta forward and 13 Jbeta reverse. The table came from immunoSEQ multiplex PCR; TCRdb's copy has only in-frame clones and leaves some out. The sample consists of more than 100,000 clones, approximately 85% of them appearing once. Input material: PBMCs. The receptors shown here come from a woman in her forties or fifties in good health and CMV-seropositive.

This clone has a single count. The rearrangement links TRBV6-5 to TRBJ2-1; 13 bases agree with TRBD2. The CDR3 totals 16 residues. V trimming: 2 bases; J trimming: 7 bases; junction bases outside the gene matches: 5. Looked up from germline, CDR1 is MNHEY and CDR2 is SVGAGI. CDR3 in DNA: TGTGCCAGCAGTTACCGGGGACTAGCGGGAAGGAATGAGCAGTTCTTC. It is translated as CASSYRGLAGRNEQFF.

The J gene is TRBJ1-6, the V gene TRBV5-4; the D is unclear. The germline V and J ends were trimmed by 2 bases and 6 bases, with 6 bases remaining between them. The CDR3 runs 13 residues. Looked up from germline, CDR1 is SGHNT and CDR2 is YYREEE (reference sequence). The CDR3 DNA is TGTGCCAGCAGCTTAACTACTAATTCACCCCTCCACTTT. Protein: CASSLTTNSPLHF.